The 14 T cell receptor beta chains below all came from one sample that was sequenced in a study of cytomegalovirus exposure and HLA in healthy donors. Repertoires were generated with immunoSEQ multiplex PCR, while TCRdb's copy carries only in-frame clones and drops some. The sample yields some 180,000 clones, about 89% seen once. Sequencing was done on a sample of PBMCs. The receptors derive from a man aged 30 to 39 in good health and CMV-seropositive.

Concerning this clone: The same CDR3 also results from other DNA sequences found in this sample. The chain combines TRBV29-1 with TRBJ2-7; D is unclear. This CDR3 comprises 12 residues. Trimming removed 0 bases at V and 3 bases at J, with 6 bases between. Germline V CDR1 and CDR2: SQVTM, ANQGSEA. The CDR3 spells CSVEDRVYEQYF. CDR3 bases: TGCAGCGTTGAAGATCGAGTCTACGAGCAGTACTTC.

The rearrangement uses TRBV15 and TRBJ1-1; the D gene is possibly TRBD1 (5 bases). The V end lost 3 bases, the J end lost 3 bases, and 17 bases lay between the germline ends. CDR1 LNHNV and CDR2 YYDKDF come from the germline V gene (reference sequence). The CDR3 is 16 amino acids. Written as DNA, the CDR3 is TGTGCCACCAGCAGCGGCGTCCAGGGCCCTTACACTGAAGCTTTCTTT. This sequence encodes CATSSGVQGPYTEAFF. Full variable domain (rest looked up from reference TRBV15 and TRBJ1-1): DAMVIQNPRYQVTQFGKPVTLSCSQTLNHNVMYWYQQKSSQAPKLLFHYYDKDFNNEADTPDNFQSRRPNTSFCFLDIRSPGLGDTAMYLCATSSGVQGPYTEAFFGQGTRLTVV.

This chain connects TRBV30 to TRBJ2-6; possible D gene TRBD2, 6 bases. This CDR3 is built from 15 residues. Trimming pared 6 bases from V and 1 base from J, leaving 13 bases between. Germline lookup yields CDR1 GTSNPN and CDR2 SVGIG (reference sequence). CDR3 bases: TGTGCCTGCGGGGGAAGAGGGTCTGGGGCCAACGTCCTGACTTTC. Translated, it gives CACGGRGSGANVLTF.

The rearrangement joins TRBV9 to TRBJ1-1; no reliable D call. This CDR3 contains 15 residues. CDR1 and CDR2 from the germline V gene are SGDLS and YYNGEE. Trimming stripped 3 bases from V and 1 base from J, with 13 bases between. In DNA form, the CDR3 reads TGTGCCAGCAGCGCCGAGGGATTAGGGAACACTGAAGCTTTCTTT. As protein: CASSAEGLGNTEAFF.

The DNA for the CDR3 is TGTGCCAGCAGTTACGGGGTCCCACTTTACGAGCAGTACTTC. This encodes CASSYGVPLYEQYF. The chain is built from TRBV6-5 and TRBJ2-7; D remains ambiguous. Trimming removed 2 bases at V and 4 bases at J, with 12 bases between. In germline, CDR1 is MNHEY, CDR2 SVGAGI. The CDR3 contains 14 residues.

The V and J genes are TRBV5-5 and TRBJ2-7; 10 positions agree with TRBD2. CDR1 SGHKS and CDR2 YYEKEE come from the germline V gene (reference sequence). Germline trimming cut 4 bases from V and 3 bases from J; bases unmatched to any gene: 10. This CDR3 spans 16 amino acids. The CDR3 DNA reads TGTGCCAGCAGCCCTGACTTAGCGGGGGGTGGCTACGAGCAGTACTTC. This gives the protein CASSPDLAGGGYEQYF.

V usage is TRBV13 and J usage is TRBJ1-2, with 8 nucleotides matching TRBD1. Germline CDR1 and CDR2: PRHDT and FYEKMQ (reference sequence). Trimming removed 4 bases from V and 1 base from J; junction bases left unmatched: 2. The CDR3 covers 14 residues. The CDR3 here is CASSSTGVNYGYTF. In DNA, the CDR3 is TGTGCCAGCAGCTCGACAGGGGTTAACTATGGCTACACCTTC.

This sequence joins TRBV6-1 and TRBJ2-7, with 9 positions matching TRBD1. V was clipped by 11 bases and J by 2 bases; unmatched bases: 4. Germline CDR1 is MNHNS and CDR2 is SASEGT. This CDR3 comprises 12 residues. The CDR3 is CAGGTGTYEQYF. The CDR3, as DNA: TGTGCCGGGGGGACAGGGACCTACGAGCAGTACTTC.

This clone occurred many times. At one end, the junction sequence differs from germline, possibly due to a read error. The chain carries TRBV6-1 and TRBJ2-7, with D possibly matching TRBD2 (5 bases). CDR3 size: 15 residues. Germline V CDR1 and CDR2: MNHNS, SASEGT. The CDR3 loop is CASSRTAVLGGHPLF. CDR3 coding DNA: TGTGCCAGCAGCAGAACAGCGGTACTAGGAGGTCATCCCCTCTTC.

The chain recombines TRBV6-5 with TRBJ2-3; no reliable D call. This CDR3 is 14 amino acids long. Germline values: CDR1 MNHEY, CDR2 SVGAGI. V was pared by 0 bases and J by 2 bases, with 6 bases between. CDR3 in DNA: TGTGCCAGCAGTTACTCGGGCTTCACAGATACGCAGTATTTT. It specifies CASSYSGFTDTQYF.

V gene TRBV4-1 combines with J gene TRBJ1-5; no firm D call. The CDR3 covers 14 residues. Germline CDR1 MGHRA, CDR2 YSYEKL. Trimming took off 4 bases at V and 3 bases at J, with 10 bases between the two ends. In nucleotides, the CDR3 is TGCGCCAGCAGCCCCATAGGCCTCAATCAGCCCCAGCATTTT. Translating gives CASSPIGLNQPQHF.

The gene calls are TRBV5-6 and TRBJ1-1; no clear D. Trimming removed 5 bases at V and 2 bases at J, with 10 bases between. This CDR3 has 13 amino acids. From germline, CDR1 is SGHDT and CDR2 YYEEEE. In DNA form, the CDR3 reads TGTGCCAGCAGGCCGACACTCAACACTGAAGCTTTCTTT. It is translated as CASRPTLNTEAFF.

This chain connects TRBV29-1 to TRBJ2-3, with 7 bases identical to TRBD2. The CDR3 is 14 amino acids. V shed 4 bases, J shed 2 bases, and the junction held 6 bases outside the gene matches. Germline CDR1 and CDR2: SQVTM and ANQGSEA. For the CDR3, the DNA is TGCAGCGTTGTCTCGAGCGGGGCCACAGATACGCAGTATTTT. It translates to CSVVSSGATDTQYF.

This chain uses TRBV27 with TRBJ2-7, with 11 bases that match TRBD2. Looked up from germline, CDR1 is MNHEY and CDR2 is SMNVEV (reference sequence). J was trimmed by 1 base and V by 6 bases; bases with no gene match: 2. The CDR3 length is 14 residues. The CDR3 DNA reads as TGTGCCAGCAGGGTAGCGGGAGGGTCCTACGAGCAGTACTTC. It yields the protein CASRVAGGSYEQYF.